This TCR beta chain was sequenced for a study of T-cell reconstitution after alpha-beta-depleted transplantation in children. Unique molecular identifiers were incorporated into the prepared TCRbeta library. TCRdb redid the calling of the PCR reads with MiXCR, one entry per CDR3 protein. The top ten clones hold roughly 4% of a sample with approximately 590,000 distinct CDR3 sequences, roughly a tenth of them seen once. Germline V CDR1 and CDR2: MNHEY, SVGAGI. V lost 2 bases, J lost 5 bases, and 12 bases stayed unmatched. The CDR3 totals 17 residues. The TCR sequence derives from a human donor who donated a stem cell graft to a child with acute myeloid leukemia. Sequences were derived from PBMCs from the stem cell graft donor, sampled from the stem cell graft. The V call is TRBV6-5, the J call TRBJ2-4; 7 bases agree with TRBD1. The CDR3 sequence is CASSYPRGRAIQNIQYF. The CDR3 DNA is TGTGCCAGCAGTTACCCGAGGGGGCGGGCGATCCAAAACATTCAGTACTTC.